This entry lists 8 T cell receptor beta chains sequenced from one sample in a study of regulatory T cells in long-lasting Graves disease. Time point given: persistent/refractory GD, antithyroid drugs over 5 years with positive TRAb. Scientists built the TCR library using RNA that was extracted from PBMCs. For TCR beta, libraries came from iRepertoire HTBI primers and Arm-PCR of CDR3 regions. A single record per CDR3 protein comes from TCRdb applying MiXCR to the multiplex PCR reads. The sample has some 450,000 distinct CDR3 sequences; about a quarter are singletons. The sequencing used peripheral blood mononuclear cells (PBMCs), collected when the disease was refractory, from a patient treated with antithyroid drugs. These receptors all come from a female donor with Graves disease.

The chain carries TRBV20-1 and TRBJ1-4; perhaps TRBD1 as D (5 bases). V was cut by 3 bases and J by 2 bases, with 13 bases left in between. The germline V gene has CDR1 DFQATT and CDR2 SNEGSKA (reference sequence). The CDR3 totals 15 residues. In nucleotides, the CDR3 is TGCAGTGCTAGCCTGGGACGGGGGACTAATGAAAAACTGTTTTTT. This encodes CSASLGRGTNEKLFF.

This clonotype was recorded a few times. The chain has TRBV20-1 and TRBJ1-2; 7 bases are shared with TRBD1. Germline CDR1 DFQATT, CDR2 SNEGSKA (reference sequence). CDR3 length: 14 amino acids. V shed 2 bases and J 7 bases; nucleotides not matched to a gene: 10. The CDR3 region is CSARSTGAAFGYTF. As DNA, the CDR3 is TGCAGTGCTAGATCCACAGGGGCTGCCTTTGGCTACACCTTC.

This clonotype showed up many times. The rearrangement links TRBV28 to TRBJ2-7; D call uncertain. Between the trimmed V and J ends, which lost 3 bases and 0 bases, there was a span of 6 bases. CDR3 length equals 13 residues. Per the germline V gene, CDR1 is MDHEN and CDR2 is SYDVKM. DNA for the CDR3: TGTGCCAGCAGTTTTGACCTCTCCTACGAGCAGTACTTC. Its protein is CASSFDLSYEQYF.

The chain employs TRBV6-1 and TRBJ2-5; D assignment may be TRBD1 or TRBD2 (5 bases each). The length of the CDR3 is 15 residues. Germline V gene data show CDR1 as MNHNS and CDR2 as SASEGT. Trimming removed 3 bases at V and 5 bases at J, with 16 bases between. CDR3 nucleotide sequence: TGTGCCAGCAGTGAGGGAGTGGGTAAGGGGGAGACCCAGTACTTC. It codes for CASSEGVGKGETQYF.

Notes on this clonotype: A much larger clone is a single base away; this may be a read error. The V call is TRBV6-5, the J call TRBJ2-7, with 7 bases aligning to TRBD2. The CDR3 length is 14 residues. J gave up 6 bases and V 2 bases, and 7 bases lay outside the gene matches. Germline CDR1 reads MNHEY; CDR2 reads SVGAGI. CDR3 DNA: TGTGCCAGCAGTTACGGACGGGGGGAGTCCGAGCAGTACTTC. Protein product: CASSYGRGESEQYF.

The chain is built from TRBV4-1 and TRBJ2-5; possibly TRBD1 for D (6 bases). The CDR3 has 15 residues. V lost 1 base and J lost 0, with 9 bases in between. Germline V CDR1 and CDR2: MGHRA, YSYEKL. CDR3 residues: CASSQGTGYQETQYF. Here the CDR3 DNA reads TGCGCCAGCAGCCAAGGTACAGGGTACCAAGAGACCCAGTACTTC.

This clonotype occurred a few times. The V call is TRBV28, the J call TRBJ1-1; D may be TRBD1 (5 bases). The V gene lost 6 bases and the J gene lost 9 bases, with 20 bases spanning the gap. The CDR3 covers 14 residues. The germline gives CDR1 MDHEN, CDR2 SYDVKM. This CDR3 is CASSPTPRGLKAFF. The DNA of the CDR3 is TGTGCCAGCAGCCCAACCCCCCGGGGGTTAAAAGCTTTCTTT.

Many counts were recorded for this clonotype. The rearrangement joins TRBV28 to TRBJ1-5; tentative D call: TRBD1 (5 bases). Germline CDR1 MDHEN, CDR2 SYDVKM. Deletions cut 3 bases from V and 3 bases from J, with 6 bases between. This CDR3 has 13 amino acids. CDR3 loop: CASSFRDNQPQHF. CDR3 bases: TGTGCCAGCAGTTTCAGGGACAATCAGCCCCAGCATTTT. Full variable domain (remainder filled in from reference TRBV28 and TRBJ1-5): DVKVTQSSRYLVKRTGEKVFLECVQDMDHENMFWYRQDPGLGLRLIYFSYDVKMKEKGDIPEGYSVSREKKERFSLILESASTNQTSMYLCASSFRDNQPQHFGDGTRLSIL.